These T cell receptor beta chains were read from a single sample in a study of T cell responses to AZD1222 COVID-19 vaccine. The assay was immunoSEQ multiplex PCR, and TCRdb's table has in-frame clones only and misses some. The data contain about 73,000 clones, 75% to 90% of them singletons. Sample: peripheral blood, taken 28 days after the second AZD1222 dose. The receptors come from an adult who received the AZD1222 COVID-19 vaccine. CDR3s include the opening cysteine and the closing phenylalanine or tryptophan. A D gene is named only where the DNA matches it firmly. A clone size is listed for some rows: how often the clone was seen (once, few, many), or a class if it is expanded.

clone size,V gene,J gene,D gene,CDR3 protein,CDR3 DNA
few,TRBV3-1/TRBV3-2,TRBJ1-4,TRBD1,CASSQRDRTNPNEKLFF,TGTGCCAGCAGCCAACGGGACAGGACCAATCCAAACGAAAAACTGTTTTTT
.,TRBV4-2,TRBJ1-2,TRBD1,CASMPGGTAYGYTF,TGTGCCAGCATGCCTGGAGGGACAGCCTATGGCTACACCTTC
.,TRBV11-2,TRBJ1-2,.,CASSTRPTGNYGYTF,TGTGCCAGCAGCACTAGACCGACGGGCAACTATGGCTACACCTTC
.,TRBV5-5,TRBJ2-7,TRBD1,CASSSLDRPLYEQYF,TGTGCCAGCAGCTCCTTGGACAGGCCCCTGTACGAGCAGTACTTC
.,TRBV6-5,TRBJ1-1,.,CASSYSRSIDTEAFF,TGTGCCAGCAGTTACTCACGGTCCATCGACACTGAAGCTTTCTTT
.,TRBV28,TRBJ1-2,.,CASSPSGGTSPLRDGYTF,TGTGCCAGCAGTCCCTCCGGAGGGACCTCGCCTCTCCGGGATGGCTACACCTTC
.,TRBV10-3,TRBJ1-2,.,CAISEGFTGRTYGYTF,TGTGCCATCAGTGAAGGGTTTACAGGGAGGACCTATGGCTACACCTTC
.,TRBV19,TRBJ1-6,.,CASSSWTTDSPLHF,TGTGCCAGTAGCTCTTGGACTACGGATTCACCCCTCCACTTT
.,TRBV29-1,TRBJ1-4,.,CSAGTSNEKLFF,TGCAGCGCCGGCACATCTAATGAAAAACTGTTTTTT
.,TRBV6-5,TRBJ1-3,.,CASSYGGRGSGNTIYF,TGTGCCAGCAGTTACGGGGGGCGCGGATCTGGAAACACCATATATTTT
.,TRBV28,TRBJ1-1,.,CASSRGGVNTEAFF,TGTGCCAGCAGCAGAGGAGGGGTGAACACTGAAGCTTTCTTT
.,TRBV19,TRBJ2-7,.,CASTGRSYEQYF,TGTGCCAGTACTGGCAGATCCTACGAGCAGTACTTC
.,TRBV7-8,TRBJ1-4,TRBD1,CASTEGTGNEKLFF,TGTGCCAGCACAGAGGGGACAGGGAATGAAAAACTGTTTTTT
.,TRBV29-1,TRBJ1-2,.,CSVFEDTNYGYTF,TGCAGCGTTTTCGAAGATACTAACTATGGCTACACCTTC
.,TRBV11-2,TRBJ2-3,.,CASSFLRTDTQYF,TGTGCCAGCAGCTTTCTAAGGACAGATACGCAGTATTTT
.,TRBV5-1,TRBJ1-1,TRBD1,CASSVIQGAGTEAFF,TGCGCCAGCAGCGTGATACAGGGGGCCGGGACTGAAGCTTTCTTT
.,TRBV11-3,TRBJ2-2,TRBD1,CASSLGRTGGILDTGELFF,TGTGCCAGCAGCTTAGGCCGGACAGGAGGTATTCTGGACACCGGGGAGCTGTTTTTT
.,TRBV6-2/TRBV6-3,TRBJ1-4,.,CASSYPGQNLAYGELFF,TGTGCCAGCAGTTATCCCGGACAGAACTTGGCCTATGGGGAACTGTTTTTT
.,TRBV19,TRBJ1-4,TRBD1,CASSSDRAEEKLFF,TGTGCCAGTAGCTCCGACAGGGCGGAGGAAAAACTGTTTTTT
.,TRBV19,TRBJ2-2,TRBD1,CASSTQGSGELFF,TGTGCCAGTAGTACACAGGGGAGTGGGGAGCTGTTTTTT
.,TRBV7-3,TRBJ1-2,.,CASSLSEFGPYTF,TGTGCCAGCAGCTTATCGGAATTTGGGCCCTACACCTTC
.,TRBV25-1,TRBJ2-7,TRBD2,CASSGGGGKTYEQYF,TGTGCCAGCAGTGGCGGGGGGGGCAAGACGTACGAGCAGTACTTC
.,TRBV7-6,TRBJ2-7,TRBD2,CASSPSPSGGQISYEQYF,TGTGCCAGCAGCCCCAGTCCTAGCGGGGGCCAGATCTCCTACGAGCAGTACTTC
.,TRBV5-1,TRBJ1-5,.,CASSPGEALQPQHF,TGCGCCAGCAGTCCAGGGGAAGCGTTGCAGCCCCAGCATTTT
.,TRBV11-2,TRBJ2-4,TRBD2,CASSPRRLASDIQYF,TGTGCCAGCAGCCCTAGGAGACTAGCTTCAGACATTCAGTACTTC
.,TRBV4-1,TRBJ1-4,.,CASTEETNEKLFF,TGCGCCAGCACCGAGGAGACTAATGAAAAACTGTTTTTT
.,TRBV19,TRBJ1-5,.,CASKGQGRSNQPQHF,TGTGCCAGTAAGGGGCAGGGACGGAGCAATCAGCCCCAGCATTTT
.,TRBV7-6,TRBJ2-7,.,CASSLNTQGTAYEQYF,TGTGCCAGCAGCTTAAATACGCAGGGGACTGCCTACGAGCAGTACTTC
.,TRBV28,TRBJ1-2,.,CASRSPEIPGGYTF,TGTGCCAGCAGGAGCCCGGAGATACCTGGTGGCTACACCTTC
few,TRBV9,TRBJ2-7,TRBD1,CASSPQTGSEQYF,TGTGCCAGCAGCCCACAGACAGGGAGCGAGCAGTACTTC
.,TRBV7-6,TRBJ1-5,.,CASSPAGANQPQHF,TGTGCCAGCAGCCCAGCGGGTGCCAATCAGCCCCAGCATTTT
.,TRBV4-3,TRBJ1-6,.,CASSQHGENSPLHF,TGCGCCAGCAGTCAACACGGAGAGAATTCACCCCTCCACTTT
.,TRBV11-2,TRBJ1-5,.,CASSLALEGAQHF,TGTGCCAGCAGCTTAGCCCTGGAGGGAGCCCAGCATTTT
.,TRBV10-3,TRBJ2-3,TRBD2,CAIRGLAGGNLTDTQYF,TGTGCCATCAGGGGACTAGCGGGGGGGAACCTCACAGATACGCAGTATTTT
.,TRBV7-6,TRBJ2-7,.,CASSPPGLEPYEQYF,TGTGCCAGCAGCCCACCGGGACTCGAACCCTACGAGCAGTACTTC
.,TRBV5-1,TRBJ1-4,.,CASSGGGGGATNEKLFF,TGCGCCAGCAGCGGGGGTGGAGGAGGGGCAACTAATGAAAAACTGTTTTTT
.,TRBV27,TRBJ2-7,.,CASSLGQEAYEQYF,TGTGCCAGCAGTTTAGGGCAGGAGGCCTACGAGCAGTACTTC
.,TRBV7-9,TRBJ1-4,TRBD1,CASSSPTGATNEKLFF,TGTGCCAGCAGCTCCCCCACAGGGGCCACTAATGAAAAACTGTTTTTT
.,TRBV11-2,TRBJ1-1,.,CASSFMVGGSNMNTEAFF,TGTGCCAGCAGCTTCATGGTCGGGGGGTCCAACATGAACACTGAAGCTTTCTTT
.,TRBV6-5,TRBJ1-2,TRBD1,CASSGTGLVYGYTF,TGTGCCAGCTCCGGGACAGGGCTTGTCTATGGCTACACCTTC
.,TRBV23-1,TRBJ1-6,.,CASSPRDRPAYNSPLHF,TGCGCCAGCAGTCCCCGAGACAGGCCTGCCTATAATTCACCCCTCCACTTT
.,TRBV7-9,TRBJ1-1,.,CASSFGINTEAFF,TGTGCCAGCAGCTTCGGAATTAACACTGAAGCTTTCTTT
.,TRBV29-1,TRBJ2-7,.,CSVGRRGVSYEQYF,TGCAGCGTTGGCCGGAGGGGCGTCTCCTACGAGCAGTACTTC
.,TRBV19,TRBJ2-1,.,CASSTGTVIYNEQFF,TGTGCCAGTAGTACCGGGACCGTTATTTATAATGAGCAGTTCTTC
.,TRBV27,TRBJ1-2,.,CASSLSGDYGYTF,TGTGCCAGCAGTTTATCAGGGGACTATGGCTACACCTTC
once,TRBV15,TRBJ2-3,TRBD2,CATSEGTSGVGEYTQYF,TGTGCCACCAGCGAAGGGACTAGCGGGGTAGGGGAATATACGCAGTATTTT
.,TRBV5-1,TRBJ1-4,TRBD1,CASSPGTASTNEKLFF,TGCGCCAGCAGCCCCGGGACAGCCTCAACTAATGAAAAACTGTTTTTT
.,TRBV12-3/TRBV12-4,TRBJ1-2,.,CASSLVGGYGYTF,TGTGCCAGCAGTTTAGTCGGGGGCTATGGCTACACCTTC
.,TRBV19,TRBJ2-7,TRBD1,CASSHLQGAGSYEQYF,TGTGCCAGTAGCCATCTACAGGGGGCTGGATCCTACGAGCAGTACTTC
.,TRBV6-5,TRBJ2-7,TRBD1,CASSITTGSSYEQYF,TGTGCCAGCAGCATCACGACAGGGAGCTCCTACGAGCAGTACTTC
.,TRBV5-5,TRBJ2-2,.,CATRARAATTGELFF,TGTGCCACCCGAGCCAGGGCAGCCACCACCGGGGAGCTGTTTTTT
.,TRBV11-2,TRBJ1-5,.,CASSRDISNQPQHF,TGTGCCAGCAGTAGGGACATTAGCAATCAGCCCCAGCATTTT
.,TRBV12-3/TRBV12-4,TRBJ1-3,.,CASSPDSENTIYF,TGTGCCAGCAGCCCGGACAGCGAAAACACCATATATTTT